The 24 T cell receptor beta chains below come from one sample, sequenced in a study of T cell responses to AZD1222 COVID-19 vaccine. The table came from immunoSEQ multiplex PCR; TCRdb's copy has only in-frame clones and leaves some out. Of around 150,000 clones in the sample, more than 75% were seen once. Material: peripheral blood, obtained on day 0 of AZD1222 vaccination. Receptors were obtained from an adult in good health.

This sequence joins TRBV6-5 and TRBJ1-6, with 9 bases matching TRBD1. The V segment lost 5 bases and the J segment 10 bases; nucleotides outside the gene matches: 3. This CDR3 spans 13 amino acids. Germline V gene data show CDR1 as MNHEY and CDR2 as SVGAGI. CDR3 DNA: TGTGCCAGCAGTACCGACAGGGGGTCACCCCTCCACTTT. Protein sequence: CASSTDRGSPLHF.

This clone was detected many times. The CDR3, as DNA: TGTGCCAGCAGTGGGGGACAGGGAGGACAATCGGGGGCCAACGTCCTGACTTTC. Its protein product is CASSGGQGGQSGANVLTF. The chain is built from TRBV6-4 and TRBJ2-6; 9 bases line up with TRBD1. The CDR3 extends over 18 amino acids. Germline CDR1 reads MRHNA; CDR2 reads SNTAGT. Losses at the gene ends were 4 bases for V and 4 bases for J; bases not matched to a gene: 11.

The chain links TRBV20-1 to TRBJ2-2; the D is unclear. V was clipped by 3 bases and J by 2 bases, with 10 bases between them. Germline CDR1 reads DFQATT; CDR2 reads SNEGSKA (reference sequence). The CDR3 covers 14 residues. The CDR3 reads CSASETSNTGELFF. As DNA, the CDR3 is TGCAGTGCTAGTGAGACGTCCAACACCGGGGAGCTGTTTTTT.

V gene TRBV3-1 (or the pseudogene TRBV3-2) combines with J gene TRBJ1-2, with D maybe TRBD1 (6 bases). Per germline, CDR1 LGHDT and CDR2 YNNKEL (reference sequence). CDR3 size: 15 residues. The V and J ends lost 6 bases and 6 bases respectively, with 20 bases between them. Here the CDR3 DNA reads TGTGCCAGCAGTTTCCCTGACAGGAGAGGACATGGCTACACCTTC. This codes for CASSFPDRRGHGYTF.

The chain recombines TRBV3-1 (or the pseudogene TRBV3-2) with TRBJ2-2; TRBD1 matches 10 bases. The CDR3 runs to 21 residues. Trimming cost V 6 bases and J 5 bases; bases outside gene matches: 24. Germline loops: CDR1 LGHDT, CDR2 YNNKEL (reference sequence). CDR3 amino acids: CASRLKVPGQGRSFGTGELFF. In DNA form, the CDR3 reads TGTGCCAGCAGGCTAAAGGTACCGGGACAGGGGAGGTCGTTTGGTACCGGGGAGCTGTTTTTT.

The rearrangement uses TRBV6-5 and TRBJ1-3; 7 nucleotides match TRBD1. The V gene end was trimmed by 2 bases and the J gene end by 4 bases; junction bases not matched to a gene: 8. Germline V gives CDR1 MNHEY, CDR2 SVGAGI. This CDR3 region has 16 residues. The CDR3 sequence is CASSYTGGQEGNTIYF. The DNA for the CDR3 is TGTGCCAGCAGTTACACGGGCGGACAGGAGGGAAACACCATATATTTT.

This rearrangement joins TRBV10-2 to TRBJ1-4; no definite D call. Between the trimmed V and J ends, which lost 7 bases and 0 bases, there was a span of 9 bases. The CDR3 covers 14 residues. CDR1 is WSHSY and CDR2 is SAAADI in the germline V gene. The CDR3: CASKGPATNEKLFF. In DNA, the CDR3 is TGCGCCAGCAAGGGCCCTGCAACTAATGAAAAACTGTTTTTT.

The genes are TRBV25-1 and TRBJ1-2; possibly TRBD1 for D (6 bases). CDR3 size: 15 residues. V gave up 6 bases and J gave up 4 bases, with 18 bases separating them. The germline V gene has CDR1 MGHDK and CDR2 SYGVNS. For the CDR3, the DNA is TGTGCCAGCAGCCCAAAACGGGACACCATCTATGGCTACACCTTC. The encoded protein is CASSPKRDTIYGYTF.

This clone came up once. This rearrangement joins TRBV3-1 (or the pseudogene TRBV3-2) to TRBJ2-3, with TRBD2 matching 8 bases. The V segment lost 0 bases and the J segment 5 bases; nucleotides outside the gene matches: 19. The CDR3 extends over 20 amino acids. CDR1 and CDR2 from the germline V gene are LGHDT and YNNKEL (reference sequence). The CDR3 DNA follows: TGTGCCAGCAGCCAAGATCCCTCCTTAGCGGGGCACTACTCCGGAGATACGCAGTATTTT. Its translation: CASSQDPSLAGHYSGDTQYF.

DNA of the CDR3: TGTGCCAGCACCGGGACTAGCGGGGGGGCAGATACGCAGTATTTT. Residues: CASTGTSGGADTQYF. This chain links TRBV6-5 with TRBJ2-3, with 16 bases identical to TRBD2. CDR1 and CDR2 (germline): MNHEY, SVGAGI. The V gene end was trimmed by 7 bases and the J gene end by 4 bases; junction bases not matched to a gene: 2. The CDR3 extends over 15 amino acids.

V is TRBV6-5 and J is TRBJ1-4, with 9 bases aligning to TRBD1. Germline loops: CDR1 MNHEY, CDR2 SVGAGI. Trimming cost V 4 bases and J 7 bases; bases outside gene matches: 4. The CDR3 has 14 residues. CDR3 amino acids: CASSSLTGGEKLFF. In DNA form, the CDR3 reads TGTGCCAGCAGTTCCCTGACAGGGGGTGAAAAACTGTTTTTT.

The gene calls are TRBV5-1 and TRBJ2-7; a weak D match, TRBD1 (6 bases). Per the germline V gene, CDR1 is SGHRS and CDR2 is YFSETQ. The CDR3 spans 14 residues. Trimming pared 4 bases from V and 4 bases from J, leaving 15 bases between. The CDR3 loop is CASSVTTTGYEQYF. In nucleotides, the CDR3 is TGCGCCAGCAGCGTGACAACAACAGGGTACGAGCAGTACTTC.

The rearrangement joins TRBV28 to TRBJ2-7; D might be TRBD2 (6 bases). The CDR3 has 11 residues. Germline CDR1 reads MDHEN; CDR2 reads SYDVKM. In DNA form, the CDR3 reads TGTGCTTCCGGAGGGGACCACGAGCAGTACTTC. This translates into CASGGDHEQYF.

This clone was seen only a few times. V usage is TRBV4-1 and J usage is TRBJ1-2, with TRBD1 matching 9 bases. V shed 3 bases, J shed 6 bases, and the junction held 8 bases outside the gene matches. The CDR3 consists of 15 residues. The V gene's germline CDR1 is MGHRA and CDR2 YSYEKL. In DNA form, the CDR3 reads TGCGCCAGCAGCCAGGGGACAGGGCCCATGGATGGCTACACCTTC. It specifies CASSQGTGPMDGYTF.

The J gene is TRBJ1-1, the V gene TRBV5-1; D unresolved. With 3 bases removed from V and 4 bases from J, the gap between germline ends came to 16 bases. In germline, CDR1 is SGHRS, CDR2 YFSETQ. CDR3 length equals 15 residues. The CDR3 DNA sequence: TGCGCCAGCAGCTCAGGATTTACAGCGGGCACTGAAGCTTTCTTT. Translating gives CASSSGFTAGTEAFF.

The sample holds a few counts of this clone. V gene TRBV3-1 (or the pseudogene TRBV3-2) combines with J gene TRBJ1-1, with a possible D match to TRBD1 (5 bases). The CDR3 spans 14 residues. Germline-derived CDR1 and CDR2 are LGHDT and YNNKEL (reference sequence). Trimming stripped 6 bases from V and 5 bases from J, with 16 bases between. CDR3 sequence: CASSLDGGNTEAFF. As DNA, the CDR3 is TGTGCCAGCAGTTTAGACGGGGGGAATACTGAAGCTTTCTTT.

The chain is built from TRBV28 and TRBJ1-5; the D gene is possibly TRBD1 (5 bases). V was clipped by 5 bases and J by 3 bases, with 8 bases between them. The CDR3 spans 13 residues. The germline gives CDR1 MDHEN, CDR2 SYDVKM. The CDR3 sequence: CASSPQDNQPQHF. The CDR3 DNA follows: TGTGCCAGCAGTCCACAGGACAATCAGCCCCAGCATTTT.

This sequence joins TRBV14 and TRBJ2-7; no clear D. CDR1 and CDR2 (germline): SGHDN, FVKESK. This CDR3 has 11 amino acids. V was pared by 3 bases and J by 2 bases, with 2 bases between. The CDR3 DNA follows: TGTGCCAGCAGCCAGGCCTACGAGCAGTACTTC. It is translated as CASSQAYEQYF.

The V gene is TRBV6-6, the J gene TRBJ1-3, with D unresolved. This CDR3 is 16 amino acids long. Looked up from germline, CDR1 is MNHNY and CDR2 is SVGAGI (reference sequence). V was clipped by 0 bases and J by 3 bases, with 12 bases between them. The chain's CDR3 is CASSYSMSGGGNTIYF. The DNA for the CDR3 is TGTGCCAGCAGTTACTCGATGTCGGGCGGTGGAAACACCATATATTTT.

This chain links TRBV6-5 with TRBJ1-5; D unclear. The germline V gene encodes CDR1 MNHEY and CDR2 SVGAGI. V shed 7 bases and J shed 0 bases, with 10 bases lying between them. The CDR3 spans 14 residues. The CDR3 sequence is CASKDWLSNQPQHF. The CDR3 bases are TGTGCCAGCAAGGATTGGCTTAGCAATCAGCCCCAGCATTTT.

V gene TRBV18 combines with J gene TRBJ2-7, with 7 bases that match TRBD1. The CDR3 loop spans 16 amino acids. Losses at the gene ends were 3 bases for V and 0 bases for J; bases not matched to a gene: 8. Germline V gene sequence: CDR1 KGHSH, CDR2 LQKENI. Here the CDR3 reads CASSPQGQLRSYEQYF. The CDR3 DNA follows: TGTGCCAGCTCACCCCAGGGACAGCTACGCTCCTACGAGCAGTACTTC.

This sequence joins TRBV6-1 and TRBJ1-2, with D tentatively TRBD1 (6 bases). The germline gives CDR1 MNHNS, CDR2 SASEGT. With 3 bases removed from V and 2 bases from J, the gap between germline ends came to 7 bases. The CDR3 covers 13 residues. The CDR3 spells CASSEGQNYGYTF. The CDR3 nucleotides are TGTGCCAGCAGTGAGGGACAAAACTATGGCTACACCTTC.

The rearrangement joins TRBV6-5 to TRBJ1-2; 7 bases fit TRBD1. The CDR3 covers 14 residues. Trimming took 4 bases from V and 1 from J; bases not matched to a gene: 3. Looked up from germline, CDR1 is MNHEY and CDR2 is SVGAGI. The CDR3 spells CASSSGGGNYGYTF. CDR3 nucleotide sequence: TGTGCCAGCAGTTCAGGGGGAGGTAACTATGGCTACACCTTC.

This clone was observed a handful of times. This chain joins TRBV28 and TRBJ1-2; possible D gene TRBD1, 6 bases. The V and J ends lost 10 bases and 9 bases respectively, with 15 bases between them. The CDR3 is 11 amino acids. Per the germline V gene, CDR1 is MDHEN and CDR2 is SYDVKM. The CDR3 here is CATHRELSYTF. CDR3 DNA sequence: TGTGCCACCCACAGGGAGCTGAGCTACACCTTC.